This T cell receptor (beta chain) was recovered during a study of shared clonotypes between healthy human individuals (dated by TCRdb to about 2020). General notes on the study: The cohort included a few men and a couple of women between 18 and 49 years of age. For each donor, three plates each were used for CD4 naive and CD4 memory, two plates were used for CD8 naive, and one plate was used for CD8 memory. To estimate repertoire size and how much clonotype sharing occurs between individuals, the study deeply sequenced the blood TCR repertoires of several healthy adults. To increase sequencing depth and limit assay-specific biases, TCR repertoire library preparation and sequencing were carried out by different laboratories using diverse techniques. Between about 0.8 and 9.5 billion PBMCs per donor were obtained by leukapheresis. The research as a whole found: Across a few donors, roughly 5% of naive CD4, roughly 3.4% of naive CD8, about 2.3% of memory CD4, and approximately 0.4% of memory CD8 clonotypes were shared. Pairwise subsampling led to the expectation that sequencing depth would affect the degree of clonotype sharing among donors. Clonotypes shared by all four sorted-subset donors showed higher generation probabilities than non-shared clonotypes. Sampling was restricted to blood, and TCR repertoires in tissue are likely to differ from TCR repertoires in blood. Because the study included a small number of donors, the genetic and exposure-history diversity represented was limited. Naive subsets generally had larger estimated clonotype richness than memory subsets did. Rarefaction of sorted-subset datasets indicated incomplete sequencing despite the large sequencing depth.

There are 11 amino acids in the CDR3, from cysteine to phenylalanine inclusive. The entry retains the CDR3 DNA only, 33 bases that are in frame from base 1. Relative to germline, V is 5 bases shorter and J is 10 bases shorter, with 9 bases between their ends. The germline V gene encodes CDR1 KGHSH and CDR2 LQKENI. Using the deep immunoSEQ assay, TCR CDR3 regions were amplified from genomic DNA by multiplex PCR. Genomic DNA extracted from each cell subset was distributed evenly over all wells of several immunoSEQ 96-well plates, and each plate served as one replicate. Each replicate PCR for sorted subsets received about 220 ng genomic DNA, equal to tens of thousands of T cell genomes. The purified libraries were quantified using a Qubit 3.0 fluorometer, sized with a Bioanalyzer 2100, and then quantified again using the KAPA Library Quantification kit. A separate single-read 150-cycle Illumina NextSeq 550 flow cell was used to sequence each immunoSEQ 96-well plate. Per the authors' processing: Because only junctional sequences without quality scores were contained in the immunoSEQ output, filtering matching that applied to full-length reads could not be performed. Sequences were annotated with PyIR, a Python wrapper for IgBLAST v1.9, and V/J genes and CDR3 were assigned using IMGT germline references. Reads with weak V/J assignments (E-value above 1e-6), missing CDR3, stop codons, out-of-frame junctions, or ambiguous translated residues were removed. V3J clonotypes were defined by identical inferred V gene, J gene, and CDR3 amino acid sequence. Percentage overlap between repertoires was computed as shared unique clonotypes divided by the size of the smaller repertoire. Repertoire richness was assessed with RTK rarefaction, the Chao1 estimator, and Recon v2.1 estimates of unobserved clonotypes. For all TCRbeta clonotypes obtained by the gDNA method from a handful of donors, generation probabilities were computed with OLGA. The source is immuneACCESS, and TCRdb retained only in-frame sequences with V and J called. Part of the clones is not carried over; for the studies checked, unresolved V genes explain less than half of this, and the remainder is unexplained. V and J calls and clone size are as listed in that table; D and trimming were resolved from the DNA. The table for this sample lists some 1,600,000 clones; 95% to 99% of them were counted only once. The leading ten clones occupy about 0.45% of the sample.

The donors were healthy, HIV-negative adults with no recently reported acute infections or vaccinations. All donors were Caucasian adults living in Nashville, Tennessee, USA. CD4+ T cells were enriched by magnetic negative selection, after which naive cells were positively selected on CD45RA and the negative fraction was taken as the memory subset. Blood was obtained by leukapheresis, after which PBMCs were separated by Ficoll-Histopaque density gradient centrifugation and cryopreserved in liquid nitrogen vapor phase. Purity and quantity of every magnetically sorted T cell population were checked by analytical flow cytometry. Genomic DNA was isolated from each sorted fraction and quantified by UV absorbance on a Nanodrop 2000c. Remarks on this clone: The antigen it recognizes is unknown. Per-base qualities were not stored, and no clone one base away is much larger.

The V gene is TRBV18 and the J gene is TRBJ2-1, with a weak D call of TRBD1 (5 bases match). The receptor comes from a man aged 25-40 years in good health. Sequences were obtained from naive CD4+ T cells sorted from blood. Interpreted using the paper, the cell subset or site label stands for: CD45RA+ positively selected. Read as DNA, the sequence is TGTGCCAGCTCAAAGGGGCAGGAGCAGTTCTTC. Translated, it reads CASSKGQEQFF.